Below, 3 T cell receptor beta chains from the same sample are listed, as sequenced in a study of breast tumors, draining lymph nodes, adjacent tissues. TCRdb redid the calling of the multiplex PCR reads with MiXCR, one entry per CDR3 protein. In the table there are about 270,000 distinct CDR3 sequences, about 30% of which are singletons. Axillary draining lymph nodes of breast cancer patients supplied the node samples. The sample taken for sequencing was axillary lymph node tissue. These receptors all come from a female donor with breast cancer. Some clones in this sample may be carry-over from other donors' samples.

J is TRBJ1-1 and V is TRBV24-1; a possible D gene is TRBD1 (5 bases). This CDR3 is 14 amino acids long. Per the germline V gene, CDR1 is KGHDR and CDR2 is SFDVKD. V was trimmed by 5 bases and J by 6 bases, leaving 15 bases between them. The CDR3, as DNA: TGTGCCACCAGTGTGGAGGGGAGGCGGCCTGAAGCTTTCTTT. Its protein product is CATSVEGRRPEAFF.

This clonotype showed up many times. The gene calls are TRBV11-2 and TRBJ2-2, with unresolved D. Germline assignment: CDR1 SGHAT and CDR2 FQNNGV. Deletions cut 1 base from V and 0 bases from J, with 9 bases between. The CDR3 covers 16 residues. CDR3 protein: CASSLVVPANTGELFF. The CDR3 bases are TGTGCCAGCAGCTTAGTAGTCCCCGCGAACACCGGGGAGCTGTTTTTT.

This clonotype has at least ten counts. The chain joins TRBV7-2 to TRBJ2-6; no clear D. Trimming took 4 bases from V and 0 from J, leaving 4 bases between them. CDR1 is SGHTA and CDR2 is FQGNSA in the germline V gene. The CDR3 spans 14 residues. CDR3 nucleotides: TGTGCCAGCAGCTCGAACTCTGGGGCCAACGTCCTGACTTTC. As protein: CASSSNSGANVLTF.